Sequencing of this T cell receptor (beta chain) was carried out in a study of blood T cell repertoires in COVID-19. This CDR3 region has 15 residues. Germline V gene sequence: CDR1 SGHDT, CDR2 YYEEEE. V was pared by 0 bases and J by 10 bases, with 19 bases between. Generated by immunoSEQ multiplex PCR, the TCRdb table keeps only in-frame clones and is missing some. The sample carries 150,000 to 200,000 clones, around 80% recorded once. Assignment of participants to cohorts was predicated upon participant-reported clinical history. The specimen sequenced was PBMCs or T cells enriched from blood (not recorded which). The clonotype originates from a woman aged 45-59 years who had recovered from COVID-19. J is TRBJ2-5 and V is TRBV5-6; D is perhaps TRBD2 (5 bases). This CDR3 is CASSLGERRYEGQYF. CDR3 in DNA: TGTGCCAGCAGCTTGGGCGAGCGCCGTTACGAGGGCCAGTACTTC.